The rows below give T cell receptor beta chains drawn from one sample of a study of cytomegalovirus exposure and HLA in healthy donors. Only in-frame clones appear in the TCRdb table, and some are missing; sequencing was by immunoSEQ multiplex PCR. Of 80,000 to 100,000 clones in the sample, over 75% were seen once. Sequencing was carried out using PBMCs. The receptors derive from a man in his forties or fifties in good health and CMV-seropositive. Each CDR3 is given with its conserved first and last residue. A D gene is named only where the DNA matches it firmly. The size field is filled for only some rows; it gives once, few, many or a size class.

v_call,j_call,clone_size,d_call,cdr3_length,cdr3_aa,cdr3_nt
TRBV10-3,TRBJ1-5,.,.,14,CAISDGSGNQPQHF,TGTGCCATCAGTGACGGGAGCGGCAATCAGCCCCAGCATTTT
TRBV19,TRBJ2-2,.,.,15,CASSTQGMNTGELFF,TGTGCCAGTAGTACGCAGGGTATGAACACCGGGGAGCTGTTTTTT
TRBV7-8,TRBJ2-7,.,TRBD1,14,CASDTGTGGYEQYF,TGTGCCAGTGACACCGGGACAGGGGGCTACGAGCAGTACTTC
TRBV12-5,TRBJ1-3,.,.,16,CASGLVLAASGNTIYF,TGTGCTAGTGGTTTGGTTTTGGCGGCCTCTGGAAACACCATATATTTT
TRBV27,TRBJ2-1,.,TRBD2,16,CASTPSSFVAGGEQFF,TGTGCCAGCACCCCTTCCTCTTTCGTAGCGGGGGGCGAGCAGTTCTTC
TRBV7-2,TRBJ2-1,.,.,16,CASSFLDYSSYNEQFF,TGTGCCAGCAGCTTCCTGGACTACTCCTCCTACAATGAGCAGTTCTTC
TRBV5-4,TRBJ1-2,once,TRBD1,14,CASSSKQGARGYTF,TGTGCCAGCAGCTCGAAACAGGGGGCGCGTGGCTACACCTTC
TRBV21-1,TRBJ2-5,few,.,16,CASSKCKTGRGETQYF,TGTGCCAGCAGCAAATGTAAGACAGGTAGGGGCGAGACCCAGTACTTC
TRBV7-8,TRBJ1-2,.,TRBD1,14,CASSLVSGGRGYTF,TGTGCCAGCAGCTTAGTGTCAGGGGGCAGAGGCTACACCTTC
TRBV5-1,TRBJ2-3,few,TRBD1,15,CASSIRTGTTDTQYF,TGCGCCAGCAGCATCCGGACAGGGACCACAGATACGCAGTATTTT
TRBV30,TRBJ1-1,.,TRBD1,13,CAWRGLDRGPAFF,TGTGCCTGGAGGGGGCTTGACAGGGGTCCAGCTTTCTTT
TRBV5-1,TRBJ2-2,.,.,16,CASSLEGGANTGELFF,TGCGCCAGCAGCTTGGAAGGGGGAGCGAACACCGGGGAGCTGTTTTTT
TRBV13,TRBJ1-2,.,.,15,CASSLDSAGIYGYTF,TGTGCCAGCAGCTTAGATTCAGCGGGGATCTATGGCTACACCTTC
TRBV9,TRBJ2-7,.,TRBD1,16,CASSSGLGQGFYEQYF,TGTGCCAGCAGCTCCGGACTGGGACAGGGCTTCTACGAGCAGTACTTC
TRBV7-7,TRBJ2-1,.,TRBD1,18,CASSLGPSRQGSYNEQFF,TGTGCTAGCAGCTTAGGCCCCTCCAGACAGGGGTCCTACAATGAGCAGTTCTTC